The present entry profiles one T cell receptor beta chain with its context. The sample comes from a study of T cell responses to AZD1222 COVID-19 vaccine. The method was immunoSEQ multiplex PCR; TCRdb's version includes in-frame clones alone and lacks a portion of them. The table includes roughly 110,000 clones, roughly nine tenths detected once. The CDR3 runs 12 residues. Looked up from germline, CDR1 is MDHEN and CDR2 is SYDVKM. The V end lost 5 bases, the J end lost 8 bases, and 12 bases lay between the germline ends. The sequenced sample was peripheral blood, obtained on day 0 of AZD1222 vaccination. The clonotype originates from an adult in good health. The genes are TRBV28 and TRBJ1-1; D is ambiguous. The CDR3, as DNA: TGTGCCAGCAGTCTATTAACAAGGGAAGCTTTCTTT. It codes for CASSLLTREAFF.